The clone carrying this T cell receptor beta chain was counted a few times. Its antigen is not identified. Using its own MiXCR run on the RACE reads, TCRdb lists one record per CDR3 protein. This sample carries about 96,000 distinct CDR3 sequences, 9% to 9.5% of them seen once, and the ten largest clones take more than 2%. This sample stems from a study of human T cells and chemical hapten exposure. Study results and caveats: Controls formed significantly fewer large CDR3 similarity clusters than expanded TCRs did.

Germline CDR1 is SGHKS and CDR2 is YYEKEE (reference sequence). V shed 0 bases and J shed 5 bases, with 15 bases lying between them. This CDR3 has 15 amino acids. The time point: patch test 2, 6 weeks after DPC sensitization. As to treatment: therapeutic diphenylcyclopropenone sensitization with weekly scalp DPC. The genes are TRBV5-5 and TRBJ2-7, with D tentatively TRBD1 (6 bases). The TCR originated in a woman aged 40 to 50 with alopecia areata. Some clones in this sample may be carry-over from other donors' samples. The specimen was whole blood, collected in connection with sensitization to the hapten diphenylcyclopropenone (DPC). DNA for the CDR3: TGTGCCAGCAGCTTGGGCCACACAGGGTACCACGAGCAGTACTTC. Encoded protein: CASSLGHTGYHEQYF.